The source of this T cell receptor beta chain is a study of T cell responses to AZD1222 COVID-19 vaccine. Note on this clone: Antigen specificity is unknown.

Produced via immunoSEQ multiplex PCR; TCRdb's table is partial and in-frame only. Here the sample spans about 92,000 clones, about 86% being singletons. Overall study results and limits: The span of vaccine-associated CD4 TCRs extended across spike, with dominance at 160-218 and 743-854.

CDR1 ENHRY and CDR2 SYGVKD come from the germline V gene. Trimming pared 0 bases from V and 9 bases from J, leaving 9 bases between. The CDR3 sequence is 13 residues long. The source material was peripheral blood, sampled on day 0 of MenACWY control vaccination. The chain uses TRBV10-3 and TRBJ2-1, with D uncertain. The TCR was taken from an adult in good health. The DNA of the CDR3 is TGTGCCATCAGTGAGTCCTCTGACCTTGAGCAGTTCTTC. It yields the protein CAISESSDLEQFF.